Many counts were recorded for the clone carrying this T cell receptor beta chain. The antigen is unknown. These data are taken from a study of T cells after posttransplantation cyclophosphamide. Study-level findings and limits: Tissue-infiltrating T cells from skin or gut overlapped little with blood T cells. Recipient CMV seropositivity and CMV reactivation strongly tracked TRB clonality.

Peripheral blood was collected from the related graft donor on the marrow donation day. The germline V gene encodes CDR1 SGHKS and CDR2 YYEKEE (reference sequence). The length of the CDR3 is 15 residues. Losses at the gene ends were 1 base for V and 1 base for J; bases not matched to a gene: 1. Profiled with immunoSEQ multiplex PCR; TCRdb holds only in-frame clones, not every one. The sample lists 13,000 or so clones, none appearing once, the ten largest making up under 7.5%. The V and J genes are TRBV5-5 and TRBJ2-1; 8 positions agree with TRBD1. Specimen: PBMCs. The sequence was obtained from a woman aged 35 to 49 in good health, CMV-negative, and a related stem cell transplant donor. CDR3 sequence: CASSLTGGSYNEQFF. The DNA for the CDR3 is TGTGCCAGCAGCTTGACAGGGGGGTCCTACAATGAGCAGTTCTTC.